This T cell receptor (beta chain) was sequenced during a study of blood T cell repertoires in COVID-19. On the study more broadly: PBMCs, B-cell-depleted T cells, or T cells were the source of the cDNA or gDNA that made up the material.

The CDR3 loop spans 12 amino acids. Germline V gene sequence: CDR1 SQVTM, CDR2 ANQGSEA. The V and J ends lost 3 bases and 5 bases respectively, with 8 bases between them. Original handling: Scientists estimated how many nucleated cells there were by amplifying reference gene primers. TCRdb keeps only in-frame clones here, not all; method: immunoSEQ multiplex PCR. V, J and clone size are those of that table, while D and trimming were read from the DNA. Altogether about 190,000 clones are present, around 90% being singletons, with the ten largest covering approximately 4%. The sequenced sample was peripheral blood. The rearrangement joins TRBV29-1 to TRBJ2-4; D is undetermined. This clonotype was sampled from a human donor in a cohort sampled during active COVID-19. CDR3 in amino acids: CSVDGGENIQYF. CDR3 DNA sequence: TGCAGCGTTGACGGCGGTGAAAACATTCAGTACTTC.